Detailed here is one T cell receptor beta chain. This specimen comes from a study of blood T cell repertoires in COVID-19. Study-level background: Acute and convalescent COVID-19 specimens originated in the United States, Italy and Spain.

Original processing methods: Estimation of nucleated cell counts relied on the amplification of reference gene primers. The protocol was immunoSEQ multiplex PCR, while the TCRdb copy is restricted to in-frame clones and leaves out a portion. V, J and clone size were drawn from that table, and D and trimming were deduced from the DNA. The sample consists of approximately 120,000 clones, around 81% of them appearing once. The CDR3 is made up of 16 amino acids. The germline V gene has CDR1 SNHLY and CDR2 FYNNEI. Trimming removed 5 bases from V and 5 bases from J; junction bases left unmatched: 7. Sequencing used peripheral blood. The rearrangement uses TRBV2 and TRBJ2-5; 14 bases align to TRBD2. This receptor was identified in a human donor in a cohort sampled during active or convalescent COVID-19. The CDR3 here is CASSLGLAGGLETQYF. DNA of the CDR3: TGTGCCAGCAGTCTAGGACTAGCGGGGGGCCTGGAGACCCAGTACTTC.